The rows below give T cell receptor beta chains drawn from one sample of a study of T cells in Graves' hyperthyroidism and ophthalmopathy. TCRdb used MiXCR to reprocess the multiplex PCR reads, holding one entry per CDR3 protein. The sample has 560,000 or so distinct CDR3 sequences, 20% seen once. Sequenced: blood. Every receptor here comes from a man aged 35-49 years with Graves' ophthalmopathy. CDR3s include the opening cysteine and the closing phenylalanine or tryptophan.

cdr3_length	v_call	j_call	cdr3_aa
17	TRBV3-1	TRBJ2-3	CASSQGGSTGGTDTQYF
16	TRBV5-1	TRBJ2-5	CASSIGGLAGGETQYF
12	TRBV3-1	TRBJ2-7	CASTAPTYEQYF
12	TRBV30	TRBJ1-1	CARNRVDTEAFF
15	TRBV28	TRBJ2-1	CASSLGGGAYNEQFF
15	TRBV28	TRBJ1-2	CASSPGGSPAYGYTF
12	TRBV4-3	TRBJ1-6	CASSQENSPLHF
17	TRBV2	TRBJ2-1	CAQQGAGGVSSYNEQFF
14	TRBV12-3/TRBV12-4	TRBJ1-5	CASSSPGGTQPQHF
14	TRBV4-2	TRBJ2-7	CASSQDRGSNEQYF
17	TRBV11-2	TRBJ2-2	CASSLGWSGRGAGELFF
14	TRBV14	TRBJ1-1	CASQPWAENTEAFF
14	TRBV7-2	TRBJ2-5	CASSSVPQTGTQYF
16	TRBV7-9	TRBJ1-5	CASSLDNLAYNQPQHF
14	TRBV28	TRBJ2-7	CASSLGGLGAEQYF
16	TRBV3-1	TRBJ2-1	CASSQVLRDKYNEQFF
13	TRBV12-3/TRBV12-4	TRBJ2-1	CASLLRGGTQQFF
16	TRBV11-2	TRBJ1-6	CASRPTGTGGRSPLHF
13	TRBV27	TRBJ2-7	CASRGGGRDEQYF
15	TRBV7-2	TRBJ1-2	CASSSFRDTNYGYTF
10	TRBV6-5	TRBJ1-2	CASSYGGYTF
16	TRBV5-1	TRBJ1-1	CASSLDGSRLNTEAFF
15	TRBV11-3	TRBJ2-1	CASSLGAGYRNEQFF
17	TRBV20-1	TRBJ2-1	CSARNVQGARKDNEQFF
12	TRBV20-1	TRBJ2-3	CSARGVTDTQYF
19	TRBV7-2	TRBJ2-6	CASSLGRALRSSGANVLTF
15	TRBV7-6	TRBJ2-6	CASSSLASGANVLTF
17	TRBV4-1	TRBJ2-5	CASSQVVRAGGSETQYF
17	TRBV5-1	TRBJ2-2	CASSFPEGGKNTGELFF
15	TRBV13	TRBJ1-5	CASSVSQGPPRPQHF
14	TRBV5-1	TRBJ2-5	CASSRAGGGETQYF
16	TRBV11-2	TRBJ2-2	CASSLTSGGNTGELFF
13	TRBV10-1	TRBJ1-5	CASSEGLGQPQHF
14	TRBV20-1	.	CSAPSAVSSYEQFF
17	TRBV7-2	TRBJ2-3	CASSLRLAGGDTDTQYF
13	TRBV29-1	TRBJ2-3	CSVRVYIGDTQYF
16	TRBV7-9	TRBJ2-7	CASSSAGTGGAHEQYF
16	TRBV20-1	TRBJ1-5	CSARPYPEYSNQPQHF
14	TRBV18	TRBJ2-7	CASSPTGETYEQYF
15	TRBV5-1	TRBJ2-7	CASSLEPGLSYEQYF
12	TRBV5-1	TRBJ1-1	CASSSTGGEAFF
13	TRBV3-1	TRBJ2-5	CASGAKASGTQYF
14	TRBV12-3/TRBV12-4	TRBJ1-2	CASRGQGSGYGYTF
15	TRBV7-2	TRBJ2-5	CASSPGGSRGETQYF
14	TRBV9	TRBJ1-2	CASSVGWPDDGYTF
15	TRBV19	TRBJ1-1	CASSMGADRVTEAFF
13	TRBV2	TRBJ1-4	CASSIGGTKKLFF
14	TRBV7-2	TRBJ2-5	CASSLNRAAETQYF
13	TRBV19	TRBJ1-2	CASSIERTDGYTF
15	TRBV2	TRBJ1-6	CASSDYRGGNSPLHF
14	TRBV5-1	TRBJ2-2	CASSSSGVTGELFF
13	TRBV10-3	TRBJ1-5	CAISAEENQPQHF
13	TRBV13	TRBJ2-7	CASRITGVREQYF
13	TRBV2	TRBJ2-7	CASSPDRAHEQYF